Below are 17 T cell receptor beta chains sequenced from a single sample in a study of shared clonotypes between healthy human individuals. Produced via immunoSEQ multiplex PCR; TCRdb's table is partial and in-frame only. The sample has around 1.9 million clones; 90% to 95% are singletons. Only CD45RO-negative cells positively selected for CCR7 counted as naive CD8 cells, so terminally differentiated effector memory CD45RA+ cells were excluded. Sample: naive CD8+ T cells from PBMCs. These TCRs come from a man in his late teens or twenties in good health. Some clones in this sample may be carry-over from other donors' samples.

This chain links TRBV5-6 with TRBJ2-5; D tentatively reads TRBD1 or TRBD2 (5 bases each). The V gene lost 0 bases and the J gene lost 10 bases, with 10 bases spanning the gap. In germline, CDR1 is SGHDT, CDR2 YYEEEE. The CDR3 extends over 12 amino acids. Here the CDR3 reads CASSLGWGIQYF. The CDR3 DNA follows: TGTGCCAGCAGCTTGGGTTGGGGGATCCAGTACTTC.

The chain combines TRBV7-9 with TRBJ2-7, with D perhaps given as TRBD1 or TRBD2 (6 bases each). With 5 bases removed from V and 4 bases from J, the gap between germline ends came to 15 bases. This CDR3 region has 14 residues. From germline, CDR1 is SEHNR and CDR2 FQNEAQ (reference sequence). As DNA, the CDR3 is TGTGCCAGCAGCCCCGGGGGCAGGGCATACGAGCAGTACTTC. Translated: CASSPGGRAYEQYF.

This rearrangement joins TRBV29-1 to TRBJ2-3; 11 bases agree with TRBD1. This CDR3 has 14 residues. V lost 5 bases and J lost 2; bases outside the gene matches: 3. Germline values: CDR1 SQVTM, CDR2 ANQGSEA. CDR3 in amino acids: CSVWDRGNTDTQYF. CDR3 nucleotides: TGCAGCGTTTGGGACAGGGGGAACACAGATACGCAGTATTTT.

The rearrangement joins TRBV11-2 to TRBJ2-1; a weak D match, TRBD2 (6 bases). Germline loops: CDR1 SGHAT, CDR2 FQNNGV. This CDR3 has 13 residues. Trimming took 1 base from V and 9 from J, leaving 10 bases between them. CDR3 sequence: CASSLGSRGEQFF. The CDR3 coding sequence is TGTGCCAGCAGCTTAGGTTCGCGGGGTGAGCAGTTCTTC. The complete variable domain, with remaining parts taken from reference TRBV11-2 and TRBJ2-1, reads EAGVAQSPRYKIIEKRQSVAFWCNPISGHATLYWYQQILGQGPKLLIQFQNNGVVDDSQLPKDRFSAERLKGVDSTLKIQPAKLEDSAVYLCASSLGSRGEQFFGPGTRLTVL.

The V and J genes are TRBV2 and TRBJ2-5; D is undetermined. Germline CDR1 is SNHLY and CDR2 is FYNNEI. V dropped 6 bases and J dropped 0 bases, with 14 bases sitting between them. The CDR3 covers 15 residues. CDR3 protein: CASSGDEKYQETQYF. CDR3 bases: TGTGCCAGCAGCGGCGACGAGAAGTACCAAGAGACCCAGTACTTC.

V gene TRBV27 combines with J gene TRBJ1-2, with D possibly matching TRBD1 (6 bases). This CDR3 region has 14 residues. The germline V gene has CDR1 MNHEY and CDR2 SMNVEV (reference sequence). Trimming pared 0 bases from V and 6 bases from J, leaving 11 bases between. CDR3 loop: CASSLSRQADGYTF. The CDR3 region has the DNA TGTGCCAGCAGTTTATCGCGACAGGCTGATGGCTACACCTTC.

The chain has TRBV13 and TRBJ2-7; 7 nucleotides line up with TRBD1. Germline CDR1 is PRHDT and CDR2 is FYEKMQ (reference sequence). The ends lost 5 bases at V and 6 bases at J; junction bases unmatched: 7. The CDR3 has 13 residues. The DNA for the CDR3 is TGTGCCAGCAGCGGGGGACAGTTCTCCGAGCAGTACTTC. This translates into CASSGGQFSEQYF.

This clone was recorded only once. J is TRBJ1-5 and V is TRBV7-6; TRBD1 is a possible D gene (5 bases). CDR1 SGHVS and CDR2 FNYEAQ come from the germline V gene. V lost 0 bases and J lost 0, with 6 bases in between. There are 15 residues in the CDR3. The CDR3 DNA sequence: TGTGCCAGCAGCTTAGCGGGGGTTAGCAATCAGCCCCAGCATTTT. Translating gives CASSLAGVSNQPQHF.

This clone appeared a single time. V gene TRBV12-5 combines with J gene TRBJ1-5; D unclear. Germline-derived CDR1 and CDR2 are LGHNT and FRNRAP. The V end lost 1 base, the J end lost 4 bases, and 5 bases lay between the germline ends. CDR3 length equals 13 residues. CDR3 sequence reads: CASGLGINQPQHF. DNA of the CDR3: TGTGCTAGTGGTTTGGGTATTAATCAGCCCCAGCATTTT.

V gene TRBV9 combines with J gene TRBJ1-2; D is undetermined. The germline V and J ends were trimmed by 1 base and 3 bases, with 16 bases remaining between them. The CDR3 spans 16 residues. CDR1 SGDLS and CDR2 YYNGEE come from the germline V gene. The CDR3 here is CASSVRPTDRDYGYTF. The CDR3 nucleotides read TGTGCCAGCAGCGTAAGACCAACAGACCGGGACTATGGCTACACCTTC. Full variable domain (rest looked up from reference TRBV9 and TRBJ1-2): DSGVTQTPKHLITATGQRVTLRCSPRSGDLSVYWYQQSLDQGLQFLIQYYNGEERAKGNILERFSAQQFPDLHSELNLSSLELGDSALYFCASSVRPTDRDYGYTFGSGTRLTVV.

The chain combines TRBV2 with TRBJ2-5; D is undetermined. The CDR3 loop spans 13 amino acids. The V end was cut by 4 bases, the J end by 0 bases, with 6 bases between. Per the germline V gene, CDR1 is SNHLY and CDR2 is FYNNEI. The DNA of the CDR3 is TGTGCCAGCAGTGTAACGTACCAAGAGACCCAGTACTTC. This translates into CASSVTYQETQYF.

The gene calls are TRBV9 and TRBJ1-4; 7 nucleotides agree with TRBD1. CDR1 and CDR2 from the germline V gene are SGDLS and YYNGEE. V gave up 2 bases and J gave up 7 bases; unmatched junction bases: 5. The CDR3 sequence is 14 residues long. The CDR3 loop reads CASSVQGEGEKLFF. CDR3 nucleotide sequence: TGTGCCAGCAGCGTTCAGGGGGAGGGTGAAAAACTGTTTTTT. The full variable domain, rest sourced from reference TRBV9 and TRBJ1-4, is DSGVTQTPKHLITATGQRVTLRCSPRSGDLSVYWYQQSLDQGLQFLIQYYNGEERAKGNILERFSAQQFPDLHSELNLSSLELGDSALYFCASSVQGEGEKLFFGSGTQLSVL.

The rearrangement joins TRBV5-1 to TRBJ2-7; no reliable D call. This CDR3 has 14 amino acids. Per germline, CDR1 SGHRS and CDR2 YFSETQ. Trimming pared 4 bases from V and 5 bases from J, leaving 16 bases between. CDR3 sequence reads: CASSPVGSLHEQYF. The CDR3 nucleotides are TGCGCCAGCAGCCCGGTTGGGTCGCTTCACGAGCAGTACTTC.

The rearrangement links TRBV27 to TRBJ2-7, with TRBD2 as a possible D gene (6 bases). V shed 7 bases and J shed 0 bases, with 19 bases lying between them. Germline V gene lookup returns CDR1 MNHEY and CDR2 SMNVEV (reference sequence). This CDR3 spans 16 amino acids. CDR3: CASIGEGGTNSYEQYF. Here the CDR3 DNA reads TGTGCCAGCATAGGAGAGGGCGGGACCAACTCCTACGAGCAGTACTTC.

The CDR3 loop reads CASSMLQGLTGELFF. The CDR3, as DNA: TGTGCCAGTAGTATGCTACAGGGGTTGACCGGGGAGCTGTTTTTT. The chain is built from TRBV19 and TRBJ2-2, with 7 bases aligning to TRBD1. Trimming cost V 3 bases and J 5 bases; bases outside gene matches: 6. The germline V gene has CDR1 LNHDA and CDR2 SQIVND (reference sequence). This CDR3 has 15 amino acids.

The chain couples TRBV5-6 to TRBJ1-3, with 8 bases aligning to TRBD1. The germline V gene encodes CDR1 SGHDT and CDR2 YYEEEE. V lost 0 bases to trimming and J lost 0 bases; unmatched junction nucleotides: 8. There are 18 residues in the CDR3. CDR3 in amino acids: CASSLEQGQGYSGNTIYF. CDR3 in DNA: TGTGCCAGCAGCTTGGAACAAGGACAGGGTTACTCTGGAAACACCATATATTTT.

V gene TRBV29-1 combines with J gene TRBJ1-2; D unclear. Per germline, CDR1 SQVTM and CDR2 ANQGSEA. Trimming took 1 base from V and 4 from J, leaving 13 bases between them. This CDR3 has 14 amino acids. Written as DNA, the CDR3 is TGCAGCGTTGAAGCCCAGGAGGGCACCTATGGCTACACCTTC. Translation: CSVEAQEGTYGYTF.